The 25 T cell receptor beta chains reported below all come from one sample, sequenced in a study of blood T cell repertoires in COVID-19. Data came from immunoSEQ multiplex PCR; TCRdb stores just in-frame clones and leaves some out. In the table there are about 480,000 clones, approximately 87% of which are singletons. The material sequenced was PBMCs or T cells enriched from blood (not recorded which). Receptors were obtained from a woman aged 40 to 49 who had recovered from COVID-19.

The V and J genes are TRBV27 and TRBJ2-2, with TRBD1 matching over 9 bases. Germline assignment: CDR1 MNHEY and CDR2 SMNVEV (reference sequence). Trimming at V came to 8 bases and at J to 5 bases, leaving 9 bases not matched to a gene. The CDR3 length is 15 residues. CDR3 nucleotide sequence: TGTGCCAGCGCCCACCTTGGACAGGGGACCGGGGAGCTGTTTTTT. Translation: CASAHLGQGTGELFF.

The rearrangement joins TRBV6-5 to TRBJ2-1, with 14 positions matching TRBD2. The V gene end was trimmed by 6 bases and the J gene end by 9 bases; junction bases not matched to a gene: 4. There are 14 residues in the CDR3. Germline CDR1 MNHEY, CDR2 SVGAGI. CDR3 in DNA: TGTGCCAGCAGGACTAGCGGGAGGGCTACTGAGCAGTTCTTC. It specifies CASRTSGRATEQFF.

The J gene is TRBJ1-5, the V gene TRBV6-5, with no clear D. The CDR3 spans 13 residues. Per germline, CDR1 MNHEY and CDR2 SVGAGI. V lost 4 bases, J lost 2 bases, and 6 bases lay in between. The chain's CDR3 is CASSWARNQPQHF. CDR3 nucleotide sequence: TGTGCCAGCAGTTGGGCCCGCAATCAGCCCCAGCATTTT.

V is TRBV19 and J is TRBJ1-2; D gene ambiguous. CDR1 LNHDA and CDR2 SQIVND come from the germline V gene (reference sequence). V lost 1 base to trimming and J lost 3 bases, with 6 bases between them. The CDR3 consists of 13 residues. The CDR3 bases are TGTGCCAGTAGTATAGGGGCCGACTATGGCTACACCTTC. It translates to CASSIGADYGYTF. Together with reference TRBV19 and TRBJ1-2, the CDR3 gives the full variable domain: DGGITQSPKYLFRKEGQNVTLSCEQNLNHDAMYWYRQDPGQGLRLIYYSQIVNDFQKGDIAEGYSVSREKKESFPLTVTSAQKNPTAFYLCASSIGADYGYTFGSGTRLTVV.

This clone has only a few counts. This sequence joins TRBV30 and TRBJ2-1, with 7 bases that match TRBD2. From germline, CDR1 is GTSNPN and CDR2 SVGIG (reference sequence). The CDR3 has 16 residues. The V and J ends lost 3 bases and 6 bases, in that order; junction bases with no gene match: 14. CDR3: CAWRGLAGYTTNEQFF. CDR3 nucleotide sequence: TGTGCCTGGAGAGGATTAGCGGGCTATACCACCAATGAGCAGTTCTTC.

The gene calls are TRBV5-6 and TRBJ1-4; TRBD1 is a possible D gene (5 bases). The V gene's germline CDR1 is SGHDT and CDR2 YYEEEE. There are 16 residues in the CDR3. The V end lost 0 bases, the J end lost 9 bases, and 18 bases lay between the germline ends. The CDR3 nucleotides read TGTGCCAGCAGCTTGGCCGGGGGGGAACCAGAGAAAAAACTGTTTTTT. Encoded protein: CASSLAGGEPEKKLFF.

The chain is built from TRBV12-3 or TRBV12-4 and TRBJ2-5; D is unclear. Between the trimmed V and J ends, which lost 6 bases and 2 bases, there was a span of 10 bases. There are 13 residues in the CDR3. The CDR3 here is CASSSYSQETQYF. CDR3 coding DNA: TGTGCCAGCAGCTCCTATTCTCAAGAGACCCAGTACTTC.

V gene TRBV25-1 combines with J gene TRBJ1-2; 8 nucleotides align to TRBD1. J lost 6 bases, V lost 3 bases, and 12 bases had no gene match. The germline gives CDR1 MGHDK, CDR2 SYGVNS. The CDR3 consists of 16 residues. In DNA form, the CDR3 reads TGTGCCAGCAGTGATGCAAGACAGGGGTGGGAGGATGGCTACACCTTC. It yields the protein CASSDARQGWEDGYTF.

The chain recombines TRBV4-2 with TRBJ1-4; 8 bases match TRBD1. V shed 0 bases, J shed 0 bases, and the junction held 6 bases outside the gene matches. This CDR3 has 18 amino acids. Germline V gene sequence: CDR1 LGHNA, CDR2 YNFKEQ. CDR3 sequence: CASSQDRTGTPTNEKLFF. The CDR3 DNA is TGTGCCAGCAGCCAAGACAGGACAGGGACCCCAACTAATGAAAAACTGTTTTTT.

This clone was seen only once. The J gene is TRBJ2-5, the V gene TRBV6-5; 7 bases map to TRBD1. The CDR3 is 14 residues long. The junction had 8 bases not matched to a gene; V was cut back by 6 bases and J by 4 bases. Germline V gene lookup returns CDR1 MNHEY and CDR2 SVGAGI. The CDR3 coding sequence is TGTGCCAGCAGGACGACAGGGTCGGGAGAGACCCAGTACTTC. Protein: CASRTTGSGETQYF.

The chain has TRBV10-1 and TRBJ2-7, with 10 bases that match TRBD2. The CDR3 totals 15 residues. Losses at the gene ends were 3 bases for V and 7 bases for J; bases not matched to a gene: 9. Germline V gene data show CDR1 as WNHNN and CDR2 as SYGVQD (reference sequence). As DNA, the CDR3 is TGCGCCAGCAGTGAAAGAGCGGGAGGGTCTGGTGAGCAGTACTTC. The encoded protein is CASSERAGGSGEQYF.

The rearrangement uses TRBV9 and TRBJ2-1; D is perhaps TRBD1 (6 bases). The V and J ends lost 3 bases and 4 bases respectively, with 11 bases between them. This CDR3 is built from 14 residues. Germline loops: CDR1 SGDLS, CDR2 YYNGEE. CDR3 in amino acids: CASSAGTSYNEQFF. The CDR3 DNA reads TGTGCCAGCAGCGCTGGGACATCATACAATGAGCAGTTCTTC.

Here the CDR3 DNA reads TGTGCCAGTAGTATTAGAGGTCCGGGCTACGAGCAGTACTTC. Translation: CASSIRGPGYEQYF. The rearrangement joins TRBV19 to TRBJ2-7; D not resolved. Germline CDR1 reads LNHDA; CDR2 reads SQIVND (reference sequence). V was cut by 3 bases and J by 3 bases, with 12 bases left in between. This CDR3 has 14 residues.

The chain joins TRBV6-1 to TRBJ2-7; 10 nucleotides line up with TRBD2. The CDR3 has 16 residues. Looked up from germline, CDR1 is MNHNS and CDR2 is SASEGT. V lost 1 base to trimming and J lost 2 bases; unmatched junction nucleotides: 5. The CDR3 sequence: CASSEGAGGPPYEQYF. Here the CDR3 DNA reads TGTGCCAGCAGTGAAGGAGCGGGAGGGCCCCCCTACGAGCAGTACTTC.

This chain links TRBV6-2 or TRBV6-3 with TRBJ2-7; 7 nucleotides line up with TRBD2. J was trimmed by 2 bases and V by 3 bases; bases with no gene match: 7. CDR1 is MNHEY, CDR2 SVGEGT, per germline. The CDR3 runs to 15 residues. This CDR3 is CASSYSGGSPYEQYF. The DNA for the CDR3 is TGTGCCAGCAGTTATTCGGGGGGATCGCCCTACGAGCAGTACTTC.

This chain joins TRBV15 and TRBJ2-6; D is undetermined. The CDR3 has 17 amino acids. The V gene lost 2 bases and the J gene lost 2 bases, with 13 bases spanning the gap. Per the germline V gene, CDR1 is LNHNV and CDR2 is YYDKDF (reference sequence). CDR3: CATSRSTTLAGANVLTF. CDR3 nucleotides: TGTGCCACCAGCAGATCGACAACTCTCGCTGGGGCCAACGTCCTGACTTTC.

The genes are TRBV3-1 (or the pseudogene TRBV3-2) and TRBJ2-7; tentatively, D is TRBD2 (5 bases). Per the germline V gene, CDR1 is LGHDT and CDR2 is YNNKEL (reference sequence). V lost 3 bases and J lost 6, with 12 bases in between. The CDR3 runs to 13 residues. CDR3 loop: CASSQGAESEQYF. The CDR3 coding sequence is TGTGCCAGCAGCCAGGGAGCGGAATCCGAGCAGTACTTC.

This clone was picked up a small number of times. The gene calls are TRBV5-6 and TRBJ1-1; D call uncertain. The CDR3 is 12 amino acids. Germline-derived CDR1 and CDR2 are SGHDT and YYEEEE. Between the trimmed V and J ends, which lost 2 bases and 5 bases, there was a span of 7 bases. The CDR3 DNA sequence: TGTGCCAGCAGCTTCTACCATACTGAAGCTTTCTTT. It yields the protein CASSFYHTEAFF.

The genes are TRBV27 and TRBJ2-1, with D maybe TRBD2 (5 bases). Per the germline V gene, CDR1 is MNHEY and CDR2 is SMNVEV (reference sequence). The CDR3 is made up of 13 amino acids. Trimming took 3 bases from V and 6 from J, leaving 9 bases between them. DNA of the CDR3: TGTGCCAGCAGTTTTGGACTCGTCAATGAGCAGTTCTTC. This encodes CASSFGLVNEQFF.

The chain joins TRBV15 to TRBJ2-3; TRBD2 agrees at 14 bases. The V gene's germline CDR1 is LNHNV and CDR2 YYDKDF (reference sequence). There are 19 residues in the CDR3. The junction had 8 bases not matched to a gene; V was cut back by 3 bases and J by 0 bases. For the CDR3, the DNA is TGTGCCACCAGCAGGGGACTAGCGGGAGCGACCGATAGCACAGATACGCAGTATTTT. This gives the protein CATSRGLAGATDSTDTQYF.

This chain connects TRBV7-2 to TRBJ1-2; weak D call: TRBD1 (6 bases). V was clipped by 4 bases and J by 3 bases, with 15 bases between them. Germline V CDR1 and CDR2: SGHTA, FQGNSA. This CDR3 has 15 amino acids. The CDR3 DNA reads as TGTGCCAGCAGCTCCTCGGGGGGCGCGTACTATGGCTACACCTTC. This encodes CASSSSGGAYYGYTF. The full variable domain, with the rest looked up from reference TRBV7-2 and TRBJ1-2, is GAGVSQSPSNKVTEKGKDVELRCDPISGHTALYWYRQSLGQGLEFLIYFQGNSAPDKSGLPSDRFSAERTGGSVSTLTIQRTQQEDSAVYLCASSSSGGAYYGYTFGSGTRLTVV.

Notes on this clone: The sample holds other DNA sequences that translate to the same CDR3. V usage is TRBV5-1 and J usage is TRBJ2-7; 14 nucleotides align to TRBD2. The trim removed 0 bases at V and 4 bases at J, leaving 3 bases unmatched. The germline gives CDR1 SGHRS, CDR2 YFSETQ. The CDR3 totals 16 residues. CDR3 protein: CASSLGGTSGSYEQYF. The CDR3 region has the DNA TGCGCCAGCAGCTTGGGGGGGACTAGCGGGAGTTACGAGCAGTACTTC.

The rearrangement uses TRBV3-1 (or the pseudogene TRBV3-2) and TRBJ1-5; D might be TRBD1 (6 bases). The germline CDR1 and CDR2 sequences are LGHDT and YNNKEL (reference sequence). The CDR3 is 14 amino acids. V was pared by 4 bases and J by 7 bases, with 14 bases between. In DNA, the CDR3 is TGTGCCAGCAGCCCTGGGGACACTAGACAGCCCCAGCATTTT. Translation gives CASSPGDTRQPQHF.

The rearrangement joins TRBV3-1 (or the pseudogene TRBV3-2) to TRBJ2-7, with 8 positions matching TRBD2. J gave up 2 bases and V 5 bases, and 8 bases lay outside the gene matches. This CDR3 comprises 15 residues. The germline V gene has CDR1 LGHDT and CDR2 YNNKEL (reference sequence). The CDR3 sequence is CASSIREGDPYEQYF. The CDR3 bases are TGTGCCAGCAGCATACGGGAGGGGGACCCCTACGAGCAGTACTTC.

This chain connects TRBV6-5 to TRBJ1-1, with 9 bases that match TRBD1. Germline V gene data show CDR1 as MNHEY and CDR2 as SVGAGI. This CDR3 contains 15 residues. V shed 2 bases and J 5 bases; nucleotides not matched to a gene: 6. The DNA of the CDR3 is TGTGCCAGCAGTTACCTTACAGGGGGCGCGACTGAAGCTTTCTTT. It yields the protein CASSYLTGGATEAFF.